Sequencing of this TCR beta chain was carried out in a study of PD-L1 blockade in urothelial cancer. Across the whole study: Blood samples contained a median about 130,000 T cells.

About this clone itself: The antigen is unknown.

The germline gives CDR1 LNHNV, CDR2 YYDKDF (reference sequence). This CDR3 has 16 residues. The germline V and J ends were trimmed by 5 bases and 3 bases, with 19 bases remaining between them. General study findings and limits: Pretreatment TCR clonality in blood, when below the median, was predictive of better survival.

Sequenced by immunoSEQ multiplex PCR; TCRdb stores in-frame clones only, minus some. This table holds 85,000 to 130,000 clones, about 90% found once. Sequenced here: PBMCs, sampled around atezolizumab (anti-PD-L1) treatment. The chain carries TRBV15 and TRBJ2-5; possible D gene TRBD1, 7 bases. The receptor comes from a woman older than 75 with urothelial cancer. CDR3 bases: TGTGCCACCAGCGGACAGCCCAGGGGGGTCAAAGAGACCCAGTACTTC. This gives the protein CATSGQPRGVKETQYF.